This entry describes one T cell receptor beta chain. Its matching antigen is unknown. The CDR3 totals 13 residues. Trimming removed 4 bases at V and 3 bases at J, with 10 bases between. Germline V gene data show CDR1 as SGHTA and CDR2 as FQGNSA. These data come from a study of T cell clonotyping in hematopoietic cell transplantation. Study observations and caveats: Broader posttransplant TCR repertoire diversity was predicted by graft donor and pretransplant recipient Inverse Simpson Index values.

Produced via immunoSEQ multiplex PCR; TCRdb's table is partial and in-frame only. The data show some 17,000 clones, roughly 90% seen once. V usage is TRBV7-2 and J usage is TRBJ2-7, with a tentative D call TRBD2 (5 bases). This TCR was sampled from a man aged 45-65 years in good health. Some clones in this sample may be carry-over from other donors' samples. Sequenced material: peripheral blood mononuclear cells. CDR3 bases: TGTGCCAGCAGCTCGGGGTCGGTCTACGAGCAGTACTTC. It yields the protein CASSSGSVYEQYF.